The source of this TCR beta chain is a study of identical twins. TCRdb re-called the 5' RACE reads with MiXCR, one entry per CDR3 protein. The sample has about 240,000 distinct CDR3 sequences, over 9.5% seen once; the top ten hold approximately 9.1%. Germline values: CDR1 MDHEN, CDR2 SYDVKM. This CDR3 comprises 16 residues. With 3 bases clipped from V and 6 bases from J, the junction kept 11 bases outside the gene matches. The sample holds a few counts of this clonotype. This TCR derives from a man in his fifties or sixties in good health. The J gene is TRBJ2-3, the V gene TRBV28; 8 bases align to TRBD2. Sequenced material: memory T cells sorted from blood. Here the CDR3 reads CASSFSGATWGDTQYF. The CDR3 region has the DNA TGTGCCAGCAGTTTTAGCGGGGCAACATGGGGGGATACGCAGTATTTT.